This T cell receptor beta chain was recovered during a study of CD8 T cells in ankylosing spondylitis. This clonotype was recorded at least ten times. The antigen remains undetermined. V lost 10 bases to trimming and J lost 0 bases, with 11 bases between them. CDR1 and CDR2 from the germline V gene are ENHRY and SYGVKD. The CDR3 sequence is 13 residues long. As the method for making TCR beta libraries, quantitative 5'-RACE with molecular barcodes was used. TCRdb used MiXCR to reprocess the 5' RACE reads, holding one entry per CDR3 protein. The profile shows more than 300,000 distinct CDR3 sequences, around 8% of them singletons. Overall study results and limits: As for the disease-linked clones, they showed a CD8+ phenotype and occurred at relatively low frequencies in peripheral blood. Some motif variants had been reported before (in reactive arthritis synovial fluid and blood). Significantly higher representation of disease-linked clones was reported for matched ankylosing spondylitis synovial fluid. Fewer than ten highly homologous variants made up a TCR beta motif, and this motif appeared characteristic of ankylosing spondylitis blood.

The gene calls are TRBV10-3 and TRBJ2-3; D gene unclear. The sample comprised blood, either unsorted or a sorted T cell fraction (not recorded which). This receptor was identified in a male donor with ankylosing spondylitis. Here the CDR3 reads CASQSYSTDTQYF. DNA for the CDR3: TGTGCCAGTCAGAGCTATAGCACAGATACGCAGTATTTT.